This TCR beta chain was profiled in a study of shared clonotypes between healthy human individuals. Findings and caveats of the study: Naive CD4 clonotypes overlapped across a few donors at approximately 5.5%. Having only a few donors restricted how much genetic and exposure-history diversity was captured. Read depth was anticipated to influence clonotype sharing among donors.

This CDR3 spans 18 amino acids. Germline assignment: CDR1 SEHNR and CDR2 FQNEAQ (reference sequence). Trimming left V 1 base short and J 6 bases short, with 22 bases between. DNA at 150 to 200 ng, roughly 30,000 T cell genomes, went into sorted-subset replicate PCRs. Clones were read by immunoSEQ multiplex PCR, and TCRdb kept only the in-frame ones, dropping some. The sample has under 600,000 clones, roughly 98% seen once; the top ten hold 0.3%. Cells designated naive CD8 were CD45RO-negative and were positively selected for CCR7, with terminally differentiated effector memory CD45RA+ cells excluded. In the case of this clone: Its specificity is unknown.

The TCR was taken from a man aged 25 to 45 in good health. The chain is built from TRBV7-9 and TRBJ1-5; no reliable D call. Sequenced sample: naive CD8+ T cells sorted from blood. In nucleotides, the CDR3 is TGTGCCAGCAGCTTAGTGCAGACCTCGGAAAGGGAGGGTCAGCCCCAGCATTTT. Translated: CASSLVQTSEREGQPQHF.